The source of this T cell receptor (beta chain) is a study of shared clonotypes between healthy human individuals. This clone was observed once. The repertoire was sequenced with immunoSEQ multiplex PCR; TCRdb's copy has only in-frame clones and lacks some. The sample lists some 2,400,000 clones; almost 96% were seen once. Per germline, CDR1 GTSNPN and CDR2 SVGIG (reference sequence). The CDR3 totals 14 residues. Trimming pared 2 bases from V and 1 base from J, leaving 10 bases between. The V gene is TRBV30, the J gene TRBJ2-3, with D unclear. The TCR was taken from a young man in good health. Sample: naive CD4+ T cells sorted from blood. The subset here: CD45RA+ positively selected. As DNA, the CDR3 is TGTGCCTGGAGTCCGGGTTTAGGCACAGATACGCAGTATTTT. As protein: CAWSPGLGTDTQYF. Drawing the rest from reference TRBV30 and TRBJ2-3, the complete variable domain is SQTIHQWPATLVQPVGSPLSLECTVEGTSNPNLYWYRQAAGRGLQLLFYSVGIGQISSEVPQNLSASRPQDRQFILSSKKLLLSDSGFYLCAWSPGLGTDTQYFGPGTRLTVL.